This T cell receptor beta chain was found in a study of blood T cell repertoires in COVID-19. Study background: Samples of COVID-19 (acute and convalescent) were obtained from the United States, Italy and Spain. PBMCs, B-cell-depleted T cells, or T cells provided the cDNA or gDNA that made up the material.

This clone is a singleton in its sample. In the original workflow: How many nucleated cells were present was estimated from reference gene primer amplification. The assay was immunoSEQ multiplex PCR, and TCRdb's table has in-frame clones only and misses some. The V and J calls and clone size were taken over from that table, and D and trimming were inferred from the DNA. The data show 110,000 or so clones, 70% to 90% seen once. Trimming cost V 4 bases and J 3 bases; bases outside gene matches: 6. Germline V gene sequence: CDR1 SGHKS, CDR2 YYEKEE (reference sequence). CDR3 length equals 16 residues. This receptor was identified in a woman in her 70s who had recovered from COVID-19. Sequenced: peripheral blood. The chain recombines TRBV5-5 with TRBJ1-4; 10 bases are a match to TRBD1. CDR3 in amino acids: CASSPRQGAANEKLFF. Here the CDR3 DNA reads TGTGCCAGCAGCCCGCGACAGGGGGCTGCTAATGAAAAACTGTTTTTT. Together with reference TRBV5-5 and TRBJ1-4, the CDR3 gives the full variable domain: DAGVTQSPTHLIKTRGQQVTLRCSPISGHKSVSWYQQVLGQGPQFIFQYYEKEERGRGNFPDRFSARQFPNYSSELNVNALLLGDSALYLCASSPRQGAANEKLFFGSGTQLSVL.